The entry that follows covers one T cell receptor (beta chain) sequence. Antigen: not known. The data were obtained in a study of cytomegalovirus exposure and HLA in healthy donors. As for the study in general: According to later analysis, the same platform produced the 120 or so validation and over 600 first-cohort repertoires.

Study-wide results and caveats: The study flagged some 170 TCR beta chains as cytomegalovirus-associated. Later, an analysis found that TCR clusters from the first cohort tended to co-occur in the 110 or so validation repertoires.

Sequencing used immunoSEQ multiplex PCR; TCRdb keeps in-frame clones, though not all of them. Of 200,000 to 250,000 clones in the sample, roughly 88% were seen once. Germline-derived CDR1 and CDR2 are SEHNR and FQNEAQ (reference sequence). The CDR3 runs 15 residues. V lost 5 bases and J lost 4, with 18 bases in between. The donors were members of the approximately 130-subject validation cohort (separate from the approximately 670-subject first cohort). The sequenced sample consisted of PBMCs. The chain joins TRBV7-9 to TRBJ2-7; D may be TRBD1 (5 bases). The receptor comes from a woman aged 25 to 39 in good health and CMV-seropositive. The DNA for the CDR3 is TGTGCCAGCAGCCCACTCGGCAGGGATCTTTACGAGCAGTACTTC. Its translation: CASSPLGRDLYEQYF.